This T cell receptor (beta chain) was profiled in a study of control samples from healthy donors and cancer patients (dated by TCRdb to about 2020). This clone was found a few times. The target of this receptor is not known. No quality values exist for individual bases; no much larger clone is one base distant. Library preparation employed the immunoSEQ multiplex PCR assay. TCRdb took over this immuneACCESS table, retaining in-frame rearrangements with V and J assigned. Such tables are incomplete; in checked studies, under half of the missing clones stem from an unresolved V gene, and the remainder is unexplained. Within this sample are about 75,000 clones, with approximately 80% of them counted one time only. The ten largest account for about 14% of the sample. CDR1 is given as SGHAT and CDR2 as FQNNGV, both from the germline V gene. V lost 5 bases and J lost 5 bases; the stretch between them is 16 bases long. The CDR3 numbers 15 residues from cysteine through phenylalanine. Only the CDR3 DNA is retained, 45 bases long and in frame from the first base.

The sequence was collected from a man over 45 in good health. Sample: blood. The chain links TRBV11-2 with TRBJ1-3; the D region possibly corresponds to TRBD1 (5 bases align). The nucleotides read TGTGCCAGCAGCCCCACCGGGGGGGAGAGAAACACCATATATTTT. Translated, it reads CASSPTGGERNTIYF.